This T cell receptor (delta chain) was documented in a study of gamma-delta chains in newborns, infants, children. Study background: Microbial exposure reportedly drives polyclonal innate γδ T cell expansion after birth.

TCRdb used CATT to re-call clones from the reads. The repertoire holds roughly 7,400 delta-chain clones, with around 11% as singletons. By sample share, this clone is medium-sized. This specimen includes other DNA sequences encoding the same CDR3. The sequence was obtained from a child who was a newborn, infant or young child, either healthy, febrile or measles-vaccinated (not recorded which). The sequencing input was blood.

CDR3 bases: TGTGCCTGTGACACCGTTGGGACTGGGGGATCCGCCCCGGATAAACTCATCTTT. Translating gives CACDTVGTGGSAPDKLIF. The V gene is TRDV2, the J gene TRDJ1; 10 positions agree with TRDD3. This CDR3 is built from 18 residues. CDR1 and CDR2 from the germline V gene are GEAIGNYY and EKD. The V segment lost 0 bases and the J segment 5 bases; nucleotides outside the gene matches: 14.